One T cell receptor (beta chain) is described in this entry. The sample holds one count of this clone. What antigen it recognizes has not been identified. No base qualities exist here, and no much larger clone lies one base off it. Libraries came from the immunoSEQ multiplex PCR assay. TCRdb took over this immuneACCESS table, retaining in-frame rearrangements with V and J assigned. Such tables are incomplete; in checked studies, under half of the missing clones stem from an unresolved V gene, and the remainder is unexplained. The sample table lists 100,000 to 150,000 clones, 92% of them with a count of one. The ten largest account for around 5.8% of the sample. This sample is part of a study of control samples from healthy donors and cancer patients (dated by TCRdb to about 2020). From cysteine to phenylalanine, the CDR3 is 14 amino acids long. Only CDR3 DNA remains: 42 bases, in frame from the first base. For this chain, trimming is 6 bases at the V end and 4 bases at the J end, and the number of junction bases without a gene match is 3. The germline V gene (reference sequence) sets CDR1 to MNHEY and CDR2 to SMNVEV.

This TCR came from a young man in good health. The sequenced material came from blood. The chain is assembled from TRBV27 and TRBJ1-2, with 12 bases matching TRBD1. The CDR3 has the sequence CASRPGQGAYGYTF. The DNA is as follows: TGTGCCAGCAGACCGGGACAGGGGGCCTATGGCTACACCTTC.